This TCR beta chain derives from a study of cytomegalovirus exposure and HLA in healthy donors. The table came from immunoSEQ multiplex PCR; TCRdb's copy has only in-frame clones and leaves some out. The data hold about 160,000 clones, with around nine tenths observed a single time. This clone is a singleton in its sample. V dropped 6 bases and J dropped 10 bases, with 13 bases sitting between them. The germline gives CDR1 DFQATT, CDR2 SNEGSKA (reference sequence). The CDR3 is made up of 11 amino acids. The specimen was PBMCs. This receptor was identified in a man aged 18 to 30 in good health and CMV-seronegative. This chain uses TRBV20-1 with TRBJ2-1, with D perhaps matching TRBD2 (6 bases). The DNA of the CDR3 is TGCAGTGCCTTTAGCGGAGGGGAGCAGTTCTTC. Encoded protein: CSAFSGGEQFF.